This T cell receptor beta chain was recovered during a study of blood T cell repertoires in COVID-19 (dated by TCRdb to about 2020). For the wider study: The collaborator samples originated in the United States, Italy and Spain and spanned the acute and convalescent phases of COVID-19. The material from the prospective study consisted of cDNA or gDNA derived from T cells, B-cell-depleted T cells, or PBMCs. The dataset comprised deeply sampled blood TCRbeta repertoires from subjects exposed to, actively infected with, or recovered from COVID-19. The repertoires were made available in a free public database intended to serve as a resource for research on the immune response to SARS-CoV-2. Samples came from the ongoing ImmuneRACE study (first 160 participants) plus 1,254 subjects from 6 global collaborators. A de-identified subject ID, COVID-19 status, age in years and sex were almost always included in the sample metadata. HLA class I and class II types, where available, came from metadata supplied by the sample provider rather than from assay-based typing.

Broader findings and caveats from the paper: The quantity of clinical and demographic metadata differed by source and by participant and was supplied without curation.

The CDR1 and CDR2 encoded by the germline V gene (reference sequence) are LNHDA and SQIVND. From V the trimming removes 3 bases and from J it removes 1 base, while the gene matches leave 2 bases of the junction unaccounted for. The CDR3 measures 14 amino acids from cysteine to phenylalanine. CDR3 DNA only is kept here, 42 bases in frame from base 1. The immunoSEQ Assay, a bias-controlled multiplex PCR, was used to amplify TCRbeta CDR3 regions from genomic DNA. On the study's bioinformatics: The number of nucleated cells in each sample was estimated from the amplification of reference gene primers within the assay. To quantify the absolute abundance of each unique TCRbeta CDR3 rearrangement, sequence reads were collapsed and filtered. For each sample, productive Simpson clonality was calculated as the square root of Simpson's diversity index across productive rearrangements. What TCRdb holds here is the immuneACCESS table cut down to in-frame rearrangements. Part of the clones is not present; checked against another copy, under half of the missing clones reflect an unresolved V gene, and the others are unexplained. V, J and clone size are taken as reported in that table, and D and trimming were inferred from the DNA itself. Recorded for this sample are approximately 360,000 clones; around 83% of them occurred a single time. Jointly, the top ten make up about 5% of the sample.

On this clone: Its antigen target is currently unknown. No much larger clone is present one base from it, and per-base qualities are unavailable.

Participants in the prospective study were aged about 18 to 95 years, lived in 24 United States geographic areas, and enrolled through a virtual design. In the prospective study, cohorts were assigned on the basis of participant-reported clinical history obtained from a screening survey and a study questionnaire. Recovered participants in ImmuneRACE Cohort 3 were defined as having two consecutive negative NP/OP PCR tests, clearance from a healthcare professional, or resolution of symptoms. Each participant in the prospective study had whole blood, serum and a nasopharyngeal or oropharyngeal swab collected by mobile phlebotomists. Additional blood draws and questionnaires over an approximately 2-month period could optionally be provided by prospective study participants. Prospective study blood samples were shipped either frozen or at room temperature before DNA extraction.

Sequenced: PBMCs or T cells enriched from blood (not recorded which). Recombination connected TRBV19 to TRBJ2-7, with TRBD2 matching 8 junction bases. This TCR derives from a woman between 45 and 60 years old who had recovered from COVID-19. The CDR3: CASSISGKSYEQYF. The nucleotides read TGTGCCAGTAGTATTAGCGGGAAGTCCTACGAGCAGTACTTC.